This TCR beta chain was recorded in a study of cytomegalovirus exposure and HLA in healthy donors. Primers included in the PCR were 60 Vbeta and 13 Jbeta primers. The table came from immunoSEQ multiplex PCR; TCRdb's copy has only in-frame clones and leaves some out. This sample has 100,000 or so clones, with about three quarters found just once. Healthy bone marrow donors made up the donor group. The CDR3 contains 13 residues. V lost 8 bases to trimming and J lost 4 bases, with 14 bases between them. Per the germline V gene, CDR1 is MGHRA and CDR2 is YSYEKL. The chain recombines TRBV4-1 with TRBJ2-5, with D perhaps matching TRBD2 (5 bases). This receptor was taken from a male donor in good health and CMV-seronegative. Input material: PBMCs. The CDR3 region has the DNA TGCGCCAGCTATGAGAACCGGGGAGAGACCCAGTACTTC. This encodes CASYENRGETQYF.